Below are 29 T cell receptor beta chains sequenced from a single sample in a study of blood T cell repertoires in COVID-19 (dated by TCRdb to about 2020). Receptor libraries were prepared by the immunoSEQ multiplex PCR assay. In its TCRdb copy, this immuneACCESS table keeps in-frame sequences only and misses some clones. Where compared with another copy, unresolved V genes explain less than half of these, and the others have no known cause. This sample gives 50,000 to 55,000 clones in total; around nine tenths of them show up just once. 3.5% to 4.5% of the sample rests with the top ten. The source material was peripheral blood. Receptors were obtained from a man between 45 and 60 years old with acute or convalescent COVID-19.

Written as DNA, the CDR3 is TGTGCCAGCAGCTCAGCATCTGAAGGGGTGGGACTCTTTGGCTACACCTTC. This codes for CASSSASEGVGLFGYTF. J is TRBJ1-2 and V is TRBV11-2; D possibly corresponds to TRBD1 (5 bases). Between the trimmed V and J ends, which lost 4 bases and 7 bases, there was a span of 25 bases. The CDR3 consists of 17 residues. CDR1 is SGHAT and CDR2 is FQNNGV in the germline V gene.

This clone showed up just a few times. The chain links TRBV6-5 to TRBJ1-2; no clear D gene. V dropped 2 bases and J dropped 3 bases, with 16 bases sitting between them. Looked up from germline, CDR1 is MNHEY and CDR2 is SVGAGI. The CDR3 consists of 16 residues. The CDR3 DNA reads as TGTGCCAGCAGTTACGGCTGGGAGAACGGATACTATGGCTACACCTTC. As protein: CASSYGWENGYYGYTF.

The CDR3 loop reads CASSKGFGTRDTEAFF. The CDR3 DNA is TGTGCCAGCAGTAAGGGATTTGGAACGCGGGACACTGAAGCTTTCTTT. The V gene is TRBV28, the J gene TRBJ1-1; D is unclear. Per germline, CDR1 MDHEN and CDR2 SYDVKM. The length of the CDR3 is 16 residues. The V and J ends lost 5 bases and 3 bases respectively, with 19 bases between them.

CDR3 DNA sequence: TGTGCCTCGGCGGGCAGCTCGACTGAAGCTTTCTTT. It is translated as CASAGSSTEAFF. The chain is built from TRBV24-1 and TRBJ1-1, with no clear D. This CDR3 contains 12 residues. In germline, CDR1 is KGHDR, CDR2 SFDVKD. The ends were cut back, 12 bases at V and 5 bases at J, with 15 bases in the middle.

This chain connects TRBV18 to TRBJ2-7; 13 positions match TRBD2. Per the germline V gene, CDR1 is KGHSH and CDR2 is LQKENI. V lost 3 bases, J lost 6 bases, and 17 bases stayed unmatched. The CDR3 is 19 residues long. CDR3 DNA sequence: TGTGCCAGCTCACCCCGACTAGCGGGGGGCCCTGAAAGTTCTGGCGAGCAGTACTTC. Translated: CASSPRLAGGPESSGEQYF.

This clone showed up just once. J is TRBJ2-4 and V is TRBV6-2 or TRBV6-3; TRBD1 agrees at 9 bases. Germline loops: CDR1 MNHEY, CDR2 SVGEGT. CDR3 length equals 14 residues. V shed 2 bases and J 7 bases; nucleotides not matched to a gene: 3. CDR3 sequence: CASSYPGTGNIQYF. The CDR3 nucleotides are TGTGCCAGCAGTTACCCCGGGACAGGGAACATTCAGTACTTC.

The chain couples TRBV6-5 to TRBJ2-3; D not certain. The germline CDR1 and CDR2 sequences are MNHEY and SVGAGI. V dropped 7 bases and J dropped 5 bases, with 10 bases sitting between them. The CDR3 loop spans 12 amino acids. The CDR3 nucleotides are TGTGCCAGCACCTCACGAGGAGATACGCAGTATTTT. Amino acid sequence: CASTSRGDTQYF.

The gene calls are TRBV6-1 and TRBJ2-5, with D possibly matching TRBD2 (7 bases). The CDR3 has 15 amino acids. Between the trimmed V and J ends, which lost 1 base and 5 bases, there was a span of 14 bases. Germline V gives CDR1 MNHNS, CDR2 SASEGT. CDR3 in DNA: TGTGCCAGCAGTGAAGTATGGGGGGGCGTGGAGACCCAGTACTTC. Its protein product is CASSEVWGGVETQYF.

The chain employs TRBV5-1 and TRBJ2-3, with D possibly matching TRBD1 (6 bases). The CDR3 has 16 amino acids. In germline, CDR1 is SGHRS, CDR2 YFSETQ. The germline V and J ends were trimmed by 2 bases and 0 bases, with 13 bases remaining between them. The CDR3 protein is CASSFGQGTSTDTQYF. For the CDR3, the DNA is TGCGCCAGCAGCTTTGGGCAGGGGACGAGCACAGATACGCAGTATTTT.

This clone was observed a handful of times. V is TRBV4-1 and J is TRBJ1-6, with no clear D. This CDR3 contains 16 residues. The V and J ends lost 3 bases and 6 bases respectively, with 15 bases between them. Looked up from germline, CDR1 is MGHRA and CDR2 is YSYEKL. In DNA, the CDR3 is TGCGCCAGCAGCCAGGATGCCCGGGGTTTTAATTCACCCCTCCACTTT. It translates to CASSQDARGFNSPLHF.

The chain links TRBV20-1 to TRBJ2-1; the D gene is possibly TRBD2 (6 bases). The CDR3 is 11 residues long. V was cut by 5 bases and J by 7 bases, with 9 bases left in between. Per the germline V gene, CDR1 is DFQATT and CDR2 is SNEGSKA (reference sequence). CDR3 DNA sequence: TGCAGTGCTCTTAGCGGAAATGAGCAGTTCTTC. Its protein product is CSALSGNEQFF.

The J gene is TRBJ1-1, the V gene TRBV19, with TRBD1 matching 10 bases. The CDR3 is made up of 16 amino acids. Germline assignment: CDR1 LNHDA and CDR2 SQIVND (reference sequence). V shed 5 bases, J shed 11 bases, and the junction held 17 bases outside the gene matches. As DNA, the CDR3 is TGTGCCAGTAGTTCTTTGAGACAGGGGGCGTTGGCTTCTGCTTTCTTT. Encoded protein: CASSSLRQGALASAFF. The full variable domain, with the rest looked up from reference TRBV19 and TRBJ1-1, is DGGITQSPKYLFRKEGQNVTLSCEQNLNHDAMYWYRQDPGQGLRLIYYSQIVNDFQKGDIAEGYSVSREKKESFPLTVTSAQKNPTAFYLCASSSLRQGALASAFFGQGTRLTVV.

The rearrangement joins TRBV5-1 to TRBJ1-2; 7 bases are a match to TRBD1. The CDR3 is 13 amino acids. Germline lookup yields CDR1 SGHRS and CDR2 YFSETQ. Trimming took 5 bases from V and 8 from J; bases not matched to a gene: 9. In DNA, the CDR3 is TGCGCCAGCAGTCAACAGGGGTATCAAGGCTACACCTTC. It encodes CASSQQGYQGYTF.

The chain uses TRBV15 and TRBJ2-5, with TRBD2 matching over 8 bases. Looked up from germline, CDR1 is LNHNV and CDR2 is YYDKDF (reference sequence). Trimming cost V 1 base and J 4 bases; bases outside gene matches: 8. The CDR3 spans 16 residues. DNA of the CDR3: TGTGCCACCAGCAGAGGAGCGGGAGTTTTTATAGAGACCCAGTACTTC. It specifies CATSRGAGVFIETQYF.

This sequence joins TRBV19 and TRBJ1-2; 7 bases map to TRBD1. Germline values: CDR1 LNHDA, CDR2 SQIVND (reference sequence). There are 15 residues in the CDR3. Unmatched junction bases numbered 8, after V lost 3 bases and J lost 4 bases. CDR3 sequence (DNA): TGTGCCAGTAGTATGCAAACACAGGGGACCTATGGCTACACCTTC. Its translation: CASSMQTQGTYGYTF.

V usage is TRBV28 and J usage is TRBJ1-5; D might be TRBD1 (6 bases). This CDR3 comprises 14 residues. Germline CDR1 MDHEN, CDR2 SYDVKM. Deletions cut 5 bases from V and 3 bases from J, with 11 bases between. CDR3 in amino acids: CASSPGQINQPQHF. For the CDR3, the DNA is TGTGCCAGCAGTCCAGGACAGATCAATCAGCCCCAGCATTTT. Complete variable domain (other parts from reference TRBV28 and TRBJ1-5): DVKVTQSSRYLVKRTGEKVFLECVQDMDHENMFWYRQDPGLGLRLIYFSYDVKMKEKGDIPEGYSVSREKKERFSLILESASTNQTSMYLCASSPGQINQPQHFGDGTRLSIL.

CDR3 region: CASSLPVWGPTQYF. The CDR3 region has the DNA TGTGCCAGCAGTTTACCCGTTTGGGGGCCGACCCAGTACTTC. The chain has TRBV28 and TRBJ2-5; the D gene is possibly TRBD1 (6 bases). V lost 2 bases to trimming and J lost 7 bases, with 14 bases between them. Per the germline V gene, CDR1 is MDHEN and CDR2 is SYDVKM. CDR3 length: 14 amino acids.

V usage is TRBV5-1 and J usage is TRBJ2-1, with D possibly matching TRBD2 (7 bases). Germline V gives CDR1 SGHRS, CDR2 YFSETQ. The CDR3 runs to 14 residues. V shed 5 bases and J shed 6 bases, with 15 bases lying between them. CDR3 loop: CASSLWGGSNEQFF. The CDR3 nucleotides read TGCGCCAGCAGTCTCTGGGGGGGCTCCAATGAGCAGTTCTTC.

This chain joins TRBV24-1 and TRBJ2-5; 8 nucleotides line up with TRBD2. V lost 4 bases, J lost 5 bases, and 11 bases stayed unmatched. Germline V gives CDR1 KGHDR, CDR2 SFDVKD. This CDR3 has 16 amino acids. The CDR3 DNA is TGTGCCACCAGTGACCCCGGGACTAGGGGGGGGGAGACCCAGTACTTC. This gives the protein CATSDPGTRGGETQYF.

V gene TRBV4-1 combines with J gene TRBJ1-5; 10 bases line up with TRBD1. The V gene's germline CDR1 is MGHRA and CDR2 YSYEKL. This CDR3 contains 16 residues. V shed 0 bases, J shed 1 base, and the junction held 0 bases outside the gene matches. The CDR3 DNA reads as TGCGCCAGCAGCCAAGAGGGACAGGGGAGCAATCAGCCCCAGCATTTT. This gives the protein CASSQEGQGSNQPQHF.

The chain combines TRBV6-5 with TRBJ1-3; 9 bases are a match to TRBD1. The CDR3 runs 15 residues. Germline V gene sequence: CDR1 MNHEY, CDR2 SVGAGI. J was trimmed by 3 bases and V by 6 bases; bases with no gene match: 6. CDR3 in DNA: TGTGCCAGCAGGGGACAGGGATTCGGTGGAAACACCATATATTTT. Its translation: CASRGQGFGGNTIYF.

The chain has TRBV4-1 and TRBJ2-2; tentative D call: TRBD1 (6 bases). CDR3 length: 15 amino acids. The germline V gene encodes CDR1 MGHRA and CDR2 YSYEKL. The germline V and J ends were trimmed by 4 bases and 7 bases, with 16 bases remaining between them. Here the CDR3 DNA reads TGCGCCAGCAGCCTGACCGGGACACAGAGCGGGGAGCTGTTTTTT. Its protein product is CASSLTGTQSGELFF.

The chain is built from TRBV4-1 and TRBJ2-7; TRBD2 might be the D (6 bases). Germline V gene data show CDR1 as MGHRA and CDR2 as YSYEKL. Trimming took off 3 bases at V and 7 bases at J, with 19 bases between the two ends. The CDR3 totals 15 residues. The chain's CDR3 is CASSQPAGTGEEQYF. The CDR3 bases are TGCGCCAGCAGCCAGCCTGCCGGGACTGGAGAAGAGCAGTACTTC.

The chain has TRBV7-9 and TRBJ1-5, with D possibly matching TRBD1 (5 bases). CDR1 is SEHNR, CDR2 FQNEAQ, per germline (reference sequence). V shed 1 base and J shed 3 bases, with 10 bases lying between them. This CDR3 comprises 15 residues. The DNA for the CDR3 is TGTGCCAGCAGCTTAGATCAAGGGGCCAATCAGCCCCAGCATTTT. It yields the protein CASSLDQGANQPQHF.

The J gene is TRBJ2-5, the V gene TRBV18, with a tentative D call TRBD1 (5 bases). The length of the CDR3 is 16 residues. V was clipped by 0 bases and J by 2 bases, with 13 bases between them. Germline lookup yields CDR1 KGHSH and CDR2 LQKENI. Here the CDR3 DNA reads TGTGCCAGCTCACCACCGTTTTCGACAGTGCAAGAGACCCAGTACTTC. Amino acid sequence: CASSPPFSTVQETQYF. The full variable domain, in which reference TRBV18 and TRBJ2-5 provide the parts outside the CDR3, is NAGVMQNPRHLVRRRGQEARLRCSPMKGHSHVYWYRQLPEEGLKFMVYLQKENIIDESGMPKERFSAEFPKEGPSILRIQQVVRGDSAAYFCASSPPFSTVQETQYFGPGTRLLVL.

This clone was observed once. This chain links TRBV28 with TRBJ2-2; TRBD2 aligns across 8 bases. After removal of 6 bases from V and 0 bases from J, the junction contained 3 bases not matched to a gene. This CDR3 comprises 15 residues. Per germline, CDR1 MDHEN and CDR2 SYDVKM. The CDR3 DNA reads TGTGCCAGCAGGAGTAGCGGGGCGAACACCGGGGAGCTGTTTTTT. Protein sequence: CASRSSGANTGELFF.

This clone was detected a few times. This rearrangement joins TRBV6-1 to TRBJ1-4; 7 bases map to TRBD1. The V segment lost 1 base and the J segment 7 bases; nucleotides outside the gene matches: 3. CDR1 and CDR2 from the germline V gene are MNHNS and SASEGT. The CDR3 spans 14 residues. The CDR3 DNA reads as TGTGCCAGCAGTGAAGAGGGGGCAGTTGAAAAACTGTTTTTT. Protein product: CASSEEGAVEKLFF.

The chain uses TRBV4-1 and TRBJ1-5; D remains ambiguous. Germline CDR1 is MGHRA and CDR2 is YSYEKL. The V end lost 2 bases, the J end lost 9 bases, and 14 bases lay between the germline ends. The CDR3 spans 14 residues. The chain's CDR3 is CASSQYHPRGPQHF. As DNA, the CDR3 is TGCGCCAGCAGCCAATATCATCCCCGCGGGCCCCAGCATTTT.

This clone was recorded once. This chain links TRBV11-2 with TRBJ1-1; TRBD1 agrees at 7 bases. V was pared by 3 bases and J by 1 base, with 2 bases of the junction left unmatched. The germline CDR1 and CDR2 sequences are SGHAT and FQNNGV. This CDR3 region has 14 residues. Written as DNA, the CDR3 is TGTGCCAGCAGCTTTGAGGGGGCGAACACTGAAGCTTTCTTT. It codes for CASSFEGANTEAFF.